The table lists the clone carrying this T cell receptor beta chain with a few counts. Antigen specificity is unknown. Subjects with ophthalmopathy showed a Clinical Activity Score no lower than 3, a NOSPECS grade no lower than 4, and a duration shorter than 3 months. Around 10 ml fresh peripheral blood yielded the PBMCs. The data stem from a study of T cells in Graves' hyperthyroidism and ophthalmopathy. Broader study findings: In blood, most of the thyroid clonotypes expanded above 0.001 were also present.

The TCR beta CDR3 regions underwent amplification using RNA transcripts as the source. HTBI primers were used for first-round RT-PCR of the TCR CDR3. TCRdb re-analysed the multiplex PCR reads in MiXCR, keeping a single row per CDR3 protein. Of some 530,000 distinct CDR3 sequences in the sample, about 20% were seen once. The specimen sequenced was blood. The TCR sequence derives from a woman aged 70-85 years with Graves' ophthalmopathy.

CDR3 loop: CSARTSGYYNEQFF. The DNA of the CDR3 is TGCAGTGCAAGGACTAGCGGGTACTACAATGAGCAGTTCTTC. This rearrangement joins TRBV20-1 to TRBJ2-1; 11 bases agree with TRBD2. Germline V gene data show CDR1 as DFQATT and CDR2 as SNEGSKA (reference sequence). CDR3 size: 14 residues. J lost 3 bases, V lost 6 bases, and 4 bases had no gene match.